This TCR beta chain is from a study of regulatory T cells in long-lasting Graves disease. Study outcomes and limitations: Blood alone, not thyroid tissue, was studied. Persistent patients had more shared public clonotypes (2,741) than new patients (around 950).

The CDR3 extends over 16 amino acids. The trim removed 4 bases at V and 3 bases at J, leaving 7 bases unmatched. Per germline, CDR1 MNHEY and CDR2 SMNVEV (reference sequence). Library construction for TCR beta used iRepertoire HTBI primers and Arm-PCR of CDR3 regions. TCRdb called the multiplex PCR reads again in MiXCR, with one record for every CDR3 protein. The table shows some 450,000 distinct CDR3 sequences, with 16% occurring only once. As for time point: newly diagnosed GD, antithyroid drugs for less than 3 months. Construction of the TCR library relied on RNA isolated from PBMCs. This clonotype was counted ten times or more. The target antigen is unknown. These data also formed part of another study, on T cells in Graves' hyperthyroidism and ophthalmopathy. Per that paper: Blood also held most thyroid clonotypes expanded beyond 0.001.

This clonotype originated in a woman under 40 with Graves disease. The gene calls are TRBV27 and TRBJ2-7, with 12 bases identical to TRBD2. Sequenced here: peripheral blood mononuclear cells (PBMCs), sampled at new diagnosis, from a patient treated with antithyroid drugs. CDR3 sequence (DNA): TGTGCCAGCAGTTATACTGGACTAGCGGGGAACTACGAGCAGTACTTC. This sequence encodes CASSYTGLAGNYEQYF.